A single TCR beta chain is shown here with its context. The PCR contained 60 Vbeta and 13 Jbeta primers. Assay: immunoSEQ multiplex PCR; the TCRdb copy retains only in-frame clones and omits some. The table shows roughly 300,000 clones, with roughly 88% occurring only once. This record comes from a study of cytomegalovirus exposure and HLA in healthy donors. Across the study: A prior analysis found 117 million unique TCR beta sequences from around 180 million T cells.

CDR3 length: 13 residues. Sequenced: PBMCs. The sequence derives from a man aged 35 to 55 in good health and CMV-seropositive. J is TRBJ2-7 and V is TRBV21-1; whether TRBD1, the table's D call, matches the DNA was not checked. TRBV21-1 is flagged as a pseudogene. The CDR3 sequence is CAREARDSYEQYF. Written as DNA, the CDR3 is TGTGCCAGAGAGGCGAGGGACAGCTACGAGCAGTACTTC.